Listed here are 19 T cell receptor beta chains from one sample, sequenced in a study of cytomegalovirus exposure and HLA in healthy donors. Researchers ran the PCR with 60 Vbeta and 13 Jbeta primers. Clones were read by immunoSEQ multiplex PCR, and TCRdb kept only the in-frame ones, dropping some. The sample has more than 150,000 clones; about 88% are singletons. The sample taken for sequencing was PBMCs. Every receptor here comes from a young woman in good health and CMV-seronegative.

The chain recombines TRBV7-9 with TRBJ2-5; 8 nucleotides line up with TRBD2. The end of the DNA is better explained by TRBJ2-7, so the J call may be wrong. Germline V gene data show CDR1 as SEHNR and CDR2 as FQNEAQ (reference sequence). The CDR3 is 14 residues long. CDR3 nucleotides: TGTGCCAGCAGCAAACTAGCGGACTCCTACGAGCAGTACTTC. It is translated as CASSKLADSYEQYF.

V and J are TRBV18 and TRBJ1-2; D not certain. The germline V gene has CDR1 KGHSH and CDR2 LQKENI. This CDR3 has 17 residues. V was trimmed by 3 bases and J by 0 bases, leaving 17 bases between them. CDR3 amino acids: CASSPLDRSGTNYGYTF. The CDR3 DNA is TGTGCCAGCTCACCCCTCGATAGGAGTGGCACTAACTATGGCTACACCTTC. Looking up the rest from reference TRBV18 and TRBJ1-2 gives the full variable domain: NAGVMQNPRHLVRRRGQEARLRCSPMKGHSHVYWYRQLPEEGLKFMVYLQKENIIDESGMPKERFSAEFPKEGPSILRIQQVVRGDSAAYFCASSPLDRSGTNYGYTFGSGTRLTVV.

The DNA for the CDR3 is TGTGCCAGCAGTTTTCCCGCCAGGGCCGCAGCGGGAGTTAGAGAGACCCAGTACTTC. This sequence encodes CASSFPARAAAGVRETQYF. The chain links TRBV28 to TRBJ2-5; TRBD2 agrees at 8 bases. This CDR3 has 19 residues. Germline values: CDR1 MDHEN, CDR2 SYDVKM. V lost 3 bases, J lost 4 bases, and 19 bases stayed unmatched.

Notes on this clone: At the DNA level, this CDR3 is encoded by other sequences in the same sample as well. The chain uses TRBV5-6 and TRBJ2-3; TRBD2 matches 7 bases. This CDR3 spans 15 amino acids. The V gene end was trimmed by 6 bases and the J gene end by 0 bases; junction bases not matched to a gene: 7. CDR1 is SGHDT and CDR2 is YYEEEE in the germline V gene. The CDR3 DNA is TGTGCCAGCACCAATTGGGGGGGGAGCACAGATACGCAGTATTTT. Translated: CASTNWGGSTDTQYF.

This clone was observed a few times. This chain uses TRBV13 with TRBJ1-2; D might be TRBD1 (5 bases). The V end lost 5 bases, the J end lost 2 bases, and 15 bases lay between the germline ends. CDR3 length: 15 amino acids. CDR1 PRHDT and CDR2 FYEKMQ come from the germline V gene (reference sequence). The CDR3 sequence is CASSPEGEGNYGYTF. CDR3 bases: TGTGCCAGCAGCCCAGAAGGGGAGGGGAACTATGGCTACACCTTC. Full variable domain (missing parts from reference TRBV13 and TRBJ1-2): AAGVIQSPRHLIKEKRETATLKCYPIPRHDTVYWYQQGPGQDPQFLISFYEKMQSDKGSIPDRFSAQQFSDYHSELNMSSLELGDSALYFCASSPEGEGNYGYTFGSGTRLTVV.

The CDR3 DNA reads as TGTGCCAGCACCTCGACGGAGGACTTACAAGAGACCCAGTACTTC. Amino acid sequence: CASTSTEDLQETQYF. The rearrangement joins TRBV7-6 to TRBJ2-5; a weak D match, TRBD2 (5 bases). V was clipped by 7 bases and J by 2 bases, with 17 bases between them. The CDR3 runs 15 residues. The germline CDR1 and CDR2 sequences are SGHVS and FNYEAQ.

The J gene is TRBJ2-7, the V gene TRBV2; TRBD1 agrees at 10 bases. With V trimmed by 4 bases and J by 6 bases, 9 bases remained unmatched. The CDR3 loop spans 15 amino acids. In germline, CDR1 is SNHLY, CDR2 FYNNEI. The CDR3 protein is CASSVLSRTGGEQYF. CDR3 sequence (DNA): TGTGCCAGCAGTGTTCTCTCCAGGACAGGGGGCGAGCAGTACTTC.

The J gene is TRBJ2-7, the V gene TRBV5-8, with 7 bases fitting TRBD1. With V trimmed by 2 bases and J by 5 bases, 4 bases remained unmatched. The CDR3 length is 13 residues. Per the germline V gene, CDR1 is SGHTS and CDR2 is YDEGEE. In nucleotides, the CDR3 is TGTGCCAGCAGCTTCCTCACAGGGGACGAGCAGTACTTC. This encodes CASSFLTGDEQYF.

The V gene is TRBV5-7, the J gene TRBJ1-4; 9 bases fit TRBD1. TRBV5-7 is identified as an open reading frame with a role that is uncertain. The CDR3 is made up of 14 amino acids. The junction had 9 bases not matched to a gene; V was cut back by 7 bases and J by 8 bases. The CDR3 region has the DNA TGTGCCAGCCCGCCGGGACAGGGAGGGGAAAAACTGTTTTTT. This translates into CASPPGQGGEKLFF.

This chain uses TRBV6-6 with TRBJ2-7; 9 nucleotides align to TRBD1. The germline CDR1 and CDR2 sequences are MNHNY and SVGAGI (reference sequence). CDR3 length equals 15 residues. The J segment lost 2 bases and the V segment lost 6 bases, leaving 8 bases of the junction unmatched. The CDR3: CASRDPGQGPYEQYF. The CDR3 bases are TGTGCCAGCAGGGACCCGGGACAGGGTCCCTACGAGCAGTACTTC.

This chain uses TRBV7-9 with TRBJ2-2; 9 nucleotides agree with TRBD2. Losses at the gene ends were 5 bases for V and 5 bases for J; bases not matched to a gene: 6. The CDR3 spans 15 residues. CDR1 and CDR2 (germline): SEHNR, FQNEAQ (reference sequence). For the CDR3, the DNA is TGTGCCAGCAGCCGGCCGGGACTAGCAACCGGGGAGCTGTTTTTT. Translating gives CASSRPGLATGELFF. Based on the CDR3 plus reference TRBV7-9 and TRBJ2-2, the full variable domain is DTGVSQNPRHKITKRGQNVTFRCDPISEHNRLYWYRQTLGQGPEFLTYFQNEAQLEKSRLLSDRFSAERPKGSFSTLEIQRTEQGDSAMYLCASSRPGLATGELFFGEGSRLTVL.

This clone was detected once. The genes are TRBV6-6 and TRBJ1-1; 8 bases map to TRBD1. Germline CDR1 reads MNHNY; CDR2 reads SVGAGI (reference sequence). Trimming took 4 bases from V and 3 from J; bases not matched to a gene: 10. CDR3 size: 16 residues. The CDR3 here is CASSSPGPRGHTEAFF. CDR3 nucleotide sequence: TGTGCCAGCAGTTCCCCGGGACCCAGGGGGCACACTGAAGCTTTCTTT.

There are many counts of this clone. This chain links TRBV5-4 with TRBJ1-2; D is ambiguous. Germline values: CDR1 SGHNT, CDR2 YYREEE (reference sequence). The CDR3 is 15 amino acids. V lost 2 bases to trimming and J lost 8 bases, with 19 bases between them. The CDR3 DNA reads TGTGCCAGCAGCTTAGACTTGACCATATCCAAGGGCTACACCTTC. It translates to CASSLDLTISKGYTF.

The gene calls are TRBV28 and TRBJ2-7; 7 positions match TRBD1. Germline V gene lookup returns CDR1 MDHEN and CDR2 SYDVKM. CDR3 length equals 14 residues. The ends lost 6 bases at V and 4 bases at J; junction bases unmatched: 9. The CDR3 DNA is TGTGCCAGCAGCCCCGAACAGGGGCTGTACGAGCAGTACTTC. Its translation is CASSPEQGLYEQYF.

The chain links TRBV7-2 to TRBJ2-4; perhaps TRBD2 as D (5 bases). Trimming removed 5 bases from V and 4 bases from J, with 18 bases in between. Germline V gives CDR1 SGHTA, CDR2 FQGNSA. This CDR3 has 16 amino acids. In nucleotides, the CDR3 is TGTGCCAGCAGCCTATCCCTTGGCGGGCAAAAAAACATTCAGTACTTC. Its translation is CASSLSLGGQKNIQYF.

The V and J genes are TRBV28 and TRBJ1-3; D remains ambiguous. This CDR3 is built from 15 residues. Germline assignment: CDR1 MDHEN and CDR2 SYDVKM. V shed 6 bases and J shed 6 bases, with 18 bases lying between them. The CDR3 sequence: CASSSTAAPVNTIYF. The CDR3 coding sequence is TGTGCCAGCAGCTCCACGGCGGCGCCCGTAAACACCATATATTTT.

CDR3: CASSSFLGGGGGYTF. The CDR3 coding sequence is TGTGCCAGCAGTTCATTTCTCGGGGGTGGCGGTGGCTACACCTTC. The chain recombines TRBV5-4 with TRBJ1-2; perhaps TRBD1 as D (5 bases). With 5 bases removed from V and 7 bases from J, the gap between germline ends came to 21 bases. There are 15 residues in the CDR3. The germline V gene has CDR1 SGHNT and CDR2 YYREEE (reference sequence).

The chain carries TRBV10-3 and TRBJ2-1; 8 positions agree with TRBD2. The germline gives CDR1 ENHRY, CDR2 SYGVKD. This CDR3 has 16 amino acids. The V gene end was trimmed by 5 bases and the J gene end by 4 bases; junction bases not matched to a gene: 10. This CDR3 is CAISSSLLAAYNEQFF. The CDR3 bases are TGTGCCATCAGTTCGTCATTACTAGCGGCGTACAATGAGCAGTTCTTC.

The chain links TRBV10-2 to TRBJ1-4, with 10 bases aligning to TRBD1. This CDR3 is built from 14 residues. J lost 13 bases, V lost 5 bases, and 10 bases had no gene match. Per germline, CDR1 WSHSY and CDR2 SAAADI. CDR3 DNA sequence: TGCGCCAGCAGTCCCGGGACAGGGGTTGGAGGACTGTTTTTT. This codes for CASSPGTGVGGLFF.